The clone carrying this T cell receptor (beta chain) was counted only a few times. These data come from a study of blood T cells in healthy people across ages. They isolated at least 7 million PBMCs from each sample. Then a second PCR, running about 7 to 11 cycles, was carried out with a sample-barcoded 5' primer and a J-beta primer mix. Sequencing recovered at least 3 million CDR3-containing paired-end reads from each sample. TCRdb re-called the 5' RACE reads through MiXCR, storing one row per CDR3 protein. The sample has around 1.5 million distinct CDR3 sequences, roughly a third seen once; the top ten hold about 11%. This receptor was identified in a woman aged 25 to 39 in good health. Sequenced: blood.

The DNA of the CDR3 is TGTGCCACCAGCCACAGGGGGCTCTATGGCTACACCTTC. Protein sequence: CATSHRGLYGYTF. The V gene is TRBV15, the J gene TRBJ1-2, with 9 bases identical to TRBD1. This CDR3 comprises 13 residues. The germline gives CDR1 LNHNV, CDR2 YYDKDF (reference sequence). The V gene end was trimmed by 5 bases and the J gene end by 4 bases; junction bases not matched to a gene: 2.